Listed below are T cell receptor beta chains from one sample, sequenced in a study of blood T cell repertoires in COVID-19. Measured with immunoSEQ multiplex PCR; TCRdb has only the in-frame clones, and not every one. The sample yields just over 150,000 clones, approximately 88% seen once. The sample consisted of PBMCs or T cells enriched from blood (not recorded which). The source of these receptors is a woman in her fifties or sixties who had recovered from COVID-19. The CDR3 runs from the conserved cysteine through the conserved F or W. The order of the fields is J gene, V gene, D gene, clone size, CDR3 DNA, CDR3 protein. A D gene is named only where the DNA matches it firmly. Size is omitted from some rows. Given values are once, few, many or a class for expanded clones.

TRBJ1-2 | TRBV7-2 | TRBD1 | . | TGTGCCAGCAGCACGACAGGGGGCTATGGCTACACCTTC | CASSTTGGYGYTF
TRBJ1-2 | TRBV28 | TRBD1 | . | TGTGCCAGCAGTTCCGGGACAGACCTCTATGGCTACACCTTC | CASSSGTDLYGYTF
TRBJ2-5 | TRBV28 | TRBD2 | . | TGTGCCAGCAATGTAGCGGGGGCACAAGAGACCCAGTACTTC | CASNVAGAQETQYF
TRBJ1-5 | TRBV19 | . | . | TGTGCCAGTAGTGGACAAACTAGCAATCAGCCCCAGCATTTT | CASSGQTSNQPQHF
TRBJ2-7 | TRBV25-1 | TRBD1 | . | TGTGCCAGCAGTGAACTAGGGGACAGGGGGCTCTACGAGCAGTACTTC | CASSELGDRGLYEQYF
TRBJ2-1 | TRBV7-9 | TRBD1 | . | TGTGCCAGCAGCCCGCCGGGACAGACTACCTACAATGAGCAGTTCTTC | CASSPPGQTTYNEQFF
TRBJ2-2 | TRBV6-4 | . | many | TGTGCCAGCAGTGACGGGGGGGGCGACACCGGGGAGCTGTTTTTT | CASSDGGGDTGELFF
TRBJ2-1 | TRBV5-1 | TRBD2 | . | TGCGCCAGCAGTTTCGGTCTAGCGGGCGCCTACAATGAGCAGTTCTTC | CASSFGLAGAYNEQFF
TRBJ2-2 | TRBV18 | . | few | TGTGCCAGCTCCAACAGCAAAACGAACACCGGGGAGCTGTTTTTT | CASSNSKTNTGELFF
TRBJ2-1 | TRBV3-1/TRBV3-2 | TRBD2 | few | TGTGCCAGCAGCCAAGGGGAACTAGCGGGGGGGCGGATCAACAATGAGCAGTTCTTC | CASSQGELAGGRINNEQFF
TRBJ1-2 | TRBV7-2 | . | . | TGTGCCAGCAGCTTAGGAGGGCCTTGGGGCTACACCTTC | CASSLGGPWGYTF
TRBJ2-3 | TRBV2 | TRBD2 | . | TGTGCCAGTGGACTAGCGGGGACAGATACGCAGTATTTT | CASGLAGTDTQYF
TRBJ2-3 | TRBV3-1/TRBV3-2 | TRBD1 | . | TGTGCCAGCAGCCAATATGGTGGACAGGTCACAGATACGCAGTATTTT | CASSQYGGQVTDTQYF
TRBJ1-1 | TRBV5-1 | . | . | TGCGCCAGCAGCTTGATGGCAGGGTGGGGCACTGAAGCTTTCTTT | CASSLMAGWGTEAFF
TRBJ2-7 | TRBV7-2 | TRBD2 | . | TGTGCCAGCAGCTTCGAGCGGGGGTACTCCTACGAGCAGTACTTC | CASSFERGYSYEQYF
TRBJ1-2 | TRBV7-9 | . | . | TGTGCCAGCACCTCAGACAGGATCTATGGCTACACCTTC | CASTSDRIYGYTF
TRBJ1-1 | TRBV13 | . | . | TGTGCCAGCAGCCATAACACTGAAGCTTTCTTT | CASSHNTEAFF
TRBJ2-6 | TRBV30 | . | . | TGTGCCTGGAGACTGCCTGGGGCCAACGTCCTGACTTTC | CAWRLPGANVLTF
TRBJ2-1 | TRBV19 | TRBD1 | . | TGTGCCAGTAGTATACAGGGGGCTCGGAATGAGCAGTTCTTC | CASSIQGARNEQFF
TRBJ1-1 | TRBV7-3 | TRBD1 | . | TGTGCCAGCAGCCCGGGACAGATGAACACTGAAGCTTTCTTT | CASSPGQMNTEAFF
TRBJ1-3 | TRBV6-1 | TRBD1 | once | TGTGCCAGCAGTGAAGGAACAGGGGGTGGAAACACCATATATTTT | CASSEGTGGGNTIYF
TRBJ2-1 | TRBV6-2/TRBV6-3 | . | . | TGTGCCAGCAGTTTATTTAGCGATGAGCAGTTCTTC | CASSLFSDEQFF
TRBJ2-1 | TRBV5-1 | . | once | TGCGCCAGCAGCCCCTTAATCACAGGGATCGGGAATGAGCAGTTCTTC | CASSPLITGIGNEQFF
TRBJ1-5 | TRBV7-2 | . | . | TGTGCCAGCAGCTTAGCGTACAGGGAACAGCCCCAGCATTTT | CASSLAYREQPQHF
TRBJ1-2 | TRBV25-1 | TRBD1 | . | TGTGCCAGCAGTGAGGACAGGGCTGGGGGCTACACCTTC | CASSEDRAGGYTF
TRBJ1-5 | TRBV7-8 | . | . | TGTGCCAGCAGCTTAGTGGGCTATCAGCCCCAGCATTTT | CASSLVGYQPQHF
TRBJ1-2 | TRBV20-1 | . | . | TGCAGTGCTCCTGAGGGCCAACGCTACACCTTC | CSAPEGQRYTF
TRBJ2-7 | TRBV19 | . | . | TGTGCCAGTAGTAGGACTCCCTACGAGCAGTACTTC | CASSRTPYEQYF
TRBJ1-6 | TRBV2 | . | once | TGTGCCAGCAACCGGGACACCAATTCACCCCTCCACTTT | CASNRDTNSPLHF
TRBJ2-2 | TRBV5-1 | . | once | TGCGCCAGCAGCTCAGGCCATGGAACGAACACCGGGGAGCTGTTTTTT | CASSSGHGTNTGELFF
TRBJ2-7 | TRBV7-9 | TRBD1 | few | TGTGCCAGCAGCTTAGGGGACAGGGGCGACGAGCAGTACTTC | CASSLGDRGDEQYF
TRBJ2-7 | TRBV5-4 | . | . | TGTGCCAGCAGCTTGCGGCAGGACTACGAGCAGTACTTC | CASSLRQDYEQYF
TRBJ2-1 | TRBV24-1 | TRBD1 | . | TGTGCCACCAGTGATTCCTGGACAGGGAGGTTCTTC | CATSDSWTGRFF
TRBJ2-2 | TRBV11-3 | TRBD2 | . | TGTGCCAGCAGCTCTGGGCTAGCGGGGCCGTACACCGGGGAGCTGTTTTTT | CASSSGLAGPYTGELFF
TRBJ1-5 | TRBV18 | . | . | TGTGCCAGCTCACCGGCGGGGGGGGGTAGCAATCAGCCCCAGCATTTT | CASSPAGGGSNQPQHF
TRBJ1-2 | TRBV19 | TRBD1 | . | TGTGCCAGTAGCATCGGACAGGGAAGCTATGGCTACACCTTC | CASSIGQGSYGYTF
TRBJ1-5 | TRBV6-5 | . | . | TGTGCCAGCACCCCTACGGGGGGAGTCGGTCAGCCCCAGCATTTT | CASTPTGGVGQPQHF
TRBJ1-3 | TRBV7-8 | . | . | TGTGCCAGCAGCTTTGGGAGGGCCATATATTTT | CASSFGRAIYF
TRBJ2-5 | TRBV5-1 | TRBD2 | . | TGCGCCAGCAGCCGCCAACTAGCGGGGGGCACCCAAGAGACCCAGTACTTC | CASSRQLAGGTQETQYF
TRBJ1-1 | TRBV6-5 | . | . | TGTGCCAGCAGTCTACAGGTCTTTGGGGAAGCTTTCTTT | CASSLQVFGEAFF
TRBJ2-3 | TRBV5-6 | . | . | TGTGCCAGCAGCCTCGACAAGACAGATACGCAGTATTTT | CASSLDKTDTQYF
TRBJ2-1 | TRBV5-4 | TRBD2 | . | TGTGCCAGCAGCTTGGTACGACTAGCGGGGGGGCTCAATGAGCAGTTCTTC | CASSLVRLAGGLNEQFF
TRBJ2-3 | TRBV7-8 | TRBD2 | . | TGTGCCAGCAGCTTAGGGGCAGGCGGGGGGTCAGATACGCAGTATTTT | CASSLGAGGGSDTQYF
TRBJ1-5 | TRBV19 | . | few | TGTGCCAGTAGTATCCGGGACACTAATCAGCCCCAGCATTTT | CASSIRDTNQPQHF
TRBJ2-7 | TRBV6-5 | TRBD2 | . | TGTGCCAGCACACCGGGGGGGCGAAGCTCCTACGAGCAGTACTTC | CASTPGGRSSYEQYF
TRBJ1-1 | TRBV7-8 | TRBD1 | . | TGTGCCAGCAGCTTAAAGCTCCCGGGACAGCTGAACACTGAAGCTTTCTTT | CASSLKLPGQLNTEAFF
TRBJ2-7 | TRBV5-5 | . | . | TGTGCCAGCAGCTTGGGGCCGGGGGGCCAAACCTACGAGCAGTACTTC | CASSLGPGGQTYEQYF
TRBJ2-3 | TRBV15 | TRBD1 | . | TGTGCCACCAGCGAGGCACAGGGGGGCACAGATACGCAGTATTTT | CATSEAQGGTDTQYF
TRBJ2-2 | TRBV19 | TRBD2 | once | TGTGCCAGTAGTTCGGAACGCGGGGGTTCGAACACCGGGGAGCTGTTTTTT | CASSSERGGSNTGELFF
TRBJ2-5 | TRBV7-9 | . | . | TGTGCCAGCAGCTTAGTTCCCAGGGGCAGAGAGACCCAGTACTTC | CASSLVPRGRETQYF
TRBJ1-2 | TRBV30 | TRBD1 | . | TGTGCCTGGGAGGAGTTCGTAGGGACAGGGGGTGCTCTCACCTTC | CAWEEFVGTGGALTF
TRBJ2-3 | TRBV29-1 | . | . | TGCAGCGAGGGCCCGGTGGCAGATACGCAGTATTTT | CSEGPVADTQYF
TRBJ2-5 | TRBV19 | TRBD1 | . | TGTGCCAGTAGCCCGACAGGGCCCGGTGAGACCCAGTACTTC | CASSPTGPGETQYF
TRBJ2-7 | TRBV19 | . | . | TGTGCCAGTAGGCAGGGCGGGGACGAGCAGTACTTC | CASRQGGDEQYF
TRBJ2-5 | TRBV11-3 | . | . | TGTGCCAGCAGCTTAGGAGAATTAAAGACCCAGTACTTC | CASSLGELKTQYF
TRBJ2-3 | TRBV2 | TRBD2 | . | TGTGCCGGCAAGCGGGGGGAAACAGATACGCAGTATTTT | CAGKRGETDTQYF
TRBJ1-6 | TRBV27 | . | . | TGTGCCAGCAGTTTATCGGGGGGAGTGCCTAATTCACCCCTCCACTTT | CASSLSGGVPNSPLHF
TRBJ2-1 | TRBV19 | TRBD2 | . | TGTGCCAGTAGTCCGAGACTAGCGGGGGCTAGCTACAATGAGCAGTTCTTC | CASSPRLAGASYNEQFF